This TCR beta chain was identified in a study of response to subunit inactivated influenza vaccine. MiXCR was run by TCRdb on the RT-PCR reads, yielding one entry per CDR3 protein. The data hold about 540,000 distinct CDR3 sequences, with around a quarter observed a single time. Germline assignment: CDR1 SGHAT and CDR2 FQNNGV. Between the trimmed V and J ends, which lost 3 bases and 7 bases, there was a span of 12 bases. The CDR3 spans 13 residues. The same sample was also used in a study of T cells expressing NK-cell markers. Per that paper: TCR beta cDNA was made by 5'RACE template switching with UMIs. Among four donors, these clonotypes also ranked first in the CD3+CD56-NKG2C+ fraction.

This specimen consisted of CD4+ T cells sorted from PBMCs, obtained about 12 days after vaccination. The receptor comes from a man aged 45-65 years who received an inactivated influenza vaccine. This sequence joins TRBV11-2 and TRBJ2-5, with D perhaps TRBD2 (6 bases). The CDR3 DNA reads TGTGCCAGCAGCTTTCAGGGAGCGGGGACCCAGTACTTC. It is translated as CASSFQGAGTQYF.